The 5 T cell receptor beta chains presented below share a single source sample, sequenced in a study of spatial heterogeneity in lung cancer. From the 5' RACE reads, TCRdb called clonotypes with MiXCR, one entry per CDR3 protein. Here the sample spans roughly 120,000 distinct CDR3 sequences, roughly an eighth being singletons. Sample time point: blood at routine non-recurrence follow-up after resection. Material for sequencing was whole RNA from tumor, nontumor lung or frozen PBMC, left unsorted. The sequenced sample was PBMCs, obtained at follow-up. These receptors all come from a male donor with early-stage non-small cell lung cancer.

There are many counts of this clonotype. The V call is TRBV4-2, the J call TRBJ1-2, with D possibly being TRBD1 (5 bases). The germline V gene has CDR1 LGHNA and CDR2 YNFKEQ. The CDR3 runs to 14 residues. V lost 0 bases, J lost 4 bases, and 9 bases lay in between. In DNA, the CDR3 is TGTGCCAGCAGCCAAGATTCAGGGACCTATGGCTACACCTTC. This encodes CASSQDSGTYGYTF.

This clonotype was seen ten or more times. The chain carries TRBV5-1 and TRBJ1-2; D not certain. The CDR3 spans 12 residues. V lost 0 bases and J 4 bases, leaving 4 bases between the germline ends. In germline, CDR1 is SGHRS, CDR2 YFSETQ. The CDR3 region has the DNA TGCGCCAGCAGCTTGGCCAGCTATGGCTACACCTTC. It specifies CASSLASYGYTF.

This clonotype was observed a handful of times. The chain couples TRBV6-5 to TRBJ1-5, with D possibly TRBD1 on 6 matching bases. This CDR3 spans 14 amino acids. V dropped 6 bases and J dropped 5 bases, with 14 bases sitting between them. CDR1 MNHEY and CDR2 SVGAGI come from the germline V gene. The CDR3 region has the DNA TGTGCCAGCAGCCTTAATTCAGGGGATCAGCCCCAGCATTTT. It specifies CASSLNSGDQPQHF.

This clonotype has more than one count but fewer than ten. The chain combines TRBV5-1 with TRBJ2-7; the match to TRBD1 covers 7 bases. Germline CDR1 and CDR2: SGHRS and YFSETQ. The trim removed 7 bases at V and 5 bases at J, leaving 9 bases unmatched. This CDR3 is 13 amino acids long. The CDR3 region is CASGQAGGDEQYF. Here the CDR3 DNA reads TGCGCCAGCGGCCAGGCAGGGGGAGACGAGCAGTACTTC.

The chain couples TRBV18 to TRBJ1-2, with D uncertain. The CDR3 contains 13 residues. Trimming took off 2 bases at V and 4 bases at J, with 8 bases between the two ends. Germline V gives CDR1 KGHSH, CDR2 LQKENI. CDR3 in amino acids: CASSPAQSYGYTF. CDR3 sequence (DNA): TGTGCCAGCTCACCAGCGCAGAGCTATGGCTACACCTTC.